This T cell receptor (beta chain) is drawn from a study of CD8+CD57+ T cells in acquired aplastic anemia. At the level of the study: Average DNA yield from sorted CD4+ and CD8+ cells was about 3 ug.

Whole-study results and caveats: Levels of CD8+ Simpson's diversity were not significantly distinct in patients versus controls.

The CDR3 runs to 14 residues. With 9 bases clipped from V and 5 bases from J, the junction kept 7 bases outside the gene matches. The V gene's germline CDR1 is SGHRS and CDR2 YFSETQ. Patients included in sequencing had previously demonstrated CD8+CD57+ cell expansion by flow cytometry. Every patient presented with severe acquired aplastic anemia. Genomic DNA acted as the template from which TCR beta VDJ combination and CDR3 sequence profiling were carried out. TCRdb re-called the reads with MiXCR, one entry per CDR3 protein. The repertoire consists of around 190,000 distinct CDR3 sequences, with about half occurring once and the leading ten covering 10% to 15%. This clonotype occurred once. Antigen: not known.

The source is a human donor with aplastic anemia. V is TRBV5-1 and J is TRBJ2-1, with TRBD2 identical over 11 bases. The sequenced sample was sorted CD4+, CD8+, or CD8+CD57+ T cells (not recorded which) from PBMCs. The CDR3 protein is CATATSGSHNEQFF. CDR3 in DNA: TGCGCCACCGCAACTAGCGGGAGCCACAATGAGCAGTTCTTC.